The clone carrying this T cell receptor beta chain was seen only once. Its antigen is unknown. TCRdb reanalyzed the PCR reads with MiXCR. The table records fewer than 20,000 clones, 21% of them present only once. Trimming removed 10 bases from V and 4 bases from J, with 17 bases in between. This CDR3 contains 14 residues. In germline, CDR1 is MNHEY, CDR2 SVGEGT. The sample belongs to a study of metastatic and nonmetastatic thyroid tumors. Overall study context: Samples came from malignant and benign thyroid patients, and repertoires were compared across blood and tumor or nodule tissue. Overall study findings and caveats: TCR beta diversity was reportedly significantly higher in malignant thyroid tumors than benign nodules, in blood and tumor.

Treatment of any kind had been given to no patient before thyroid surgery. The sample was tumor tissue. The chain combines TRBV6-2 or TRBV6-3 with TRBJ2-4; weak D call: TRBD2 (6 bases). The source is a female donor with papillary thyroid cancer or a benign thyroid nodule (not recorded which). Some clones in this sample may be carry-over from other donors' samples. CDR3 residues: CATRPTGDKNIQYF. The CDR3 DNA reads as TGTGCCACAAGACCCACGGGAGATAAAAACATTCAGTACTTC.